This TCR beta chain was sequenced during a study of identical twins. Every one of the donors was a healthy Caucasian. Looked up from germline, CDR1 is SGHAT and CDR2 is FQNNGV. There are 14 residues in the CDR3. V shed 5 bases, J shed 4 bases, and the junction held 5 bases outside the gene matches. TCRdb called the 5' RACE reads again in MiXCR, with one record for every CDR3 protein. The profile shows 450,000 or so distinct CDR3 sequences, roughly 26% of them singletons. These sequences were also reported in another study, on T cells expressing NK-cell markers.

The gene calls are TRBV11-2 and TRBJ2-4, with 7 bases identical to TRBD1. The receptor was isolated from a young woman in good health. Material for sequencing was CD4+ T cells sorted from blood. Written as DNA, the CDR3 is TGTGCCAGCAGCGCAACAGGGGATAAAAACATTCAGTACTTC. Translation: CASSATGDKNIQYF.